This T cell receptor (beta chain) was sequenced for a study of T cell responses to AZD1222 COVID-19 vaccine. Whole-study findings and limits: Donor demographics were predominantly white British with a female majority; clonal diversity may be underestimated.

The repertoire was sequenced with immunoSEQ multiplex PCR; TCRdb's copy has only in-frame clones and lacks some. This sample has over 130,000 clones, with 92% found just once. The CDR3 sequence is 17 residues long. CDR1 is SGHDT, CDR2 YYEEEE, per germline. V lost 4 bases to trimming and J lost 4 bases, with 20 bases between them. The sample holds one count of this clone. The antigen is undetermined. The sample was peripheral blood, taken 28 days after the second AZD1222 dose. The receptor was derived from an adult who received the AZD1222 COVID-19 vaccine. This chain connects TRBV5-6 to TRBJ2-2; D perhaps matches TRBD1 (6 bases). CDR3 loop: CASSETQGFKGTGELFF. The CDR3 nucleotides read TGTGCCAGCAGCGAAACCCAGGGGTTTAAAGGCACCGGGGAGCTGTTTTTT.